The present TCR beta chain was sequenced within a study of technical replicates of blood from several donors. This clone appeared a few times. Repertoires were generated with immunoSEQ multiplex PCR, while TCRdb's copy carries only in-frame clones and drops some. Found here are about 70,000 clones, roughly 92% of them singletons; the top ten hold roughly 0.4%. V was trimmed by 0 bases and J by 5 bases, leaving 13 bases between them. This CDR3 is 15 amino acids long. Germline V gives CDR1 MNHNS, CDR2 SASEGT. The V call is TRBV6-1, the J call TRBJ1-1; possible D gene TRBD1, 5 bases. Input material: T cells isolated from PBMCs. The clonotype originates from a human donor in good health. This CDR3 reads CASSEAGPGRTEAFF. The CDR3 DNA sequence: TGTGCCAGCAGTGAAGCAGGACCAGGGAGGACTGAAGCTTTCTTT.